This T cell receptor (beta chain) was found in a study of T-cell reconstitution after alpha-beta-depleted transplantation in children. This clonotype was detected a few times. The germline CDR1 and CDR2 sequences are DFQATT and SNEGSKA (reference sequence). The CDR3 is made up of 12 amino acids. V lost 3 bases and J lost 6, with 9 bases in between. The authors prepared the TCRbeta library with unique molecular identifiers. TCRdb reanalysed the PCR reads using MiXCR and keeps one entry per CDR3 protein. The repertoire holds about 980,000 distinct CDR3 sequences, with around 30% as singletons. The TCR sequence derives from a boy under two years old who had a stem cell transplant for SCID, so the T cells may come from the graft donor. The chain has TRBV20-1 and TRBJ2-1; possibly TRBD2 for D (6 bases). The sample consisted of PBMCs, mostly from graft donor cells, taken 360 days after TCRalphabeta/CD19-depleted stem cell transplant. CDR3 protein: CSAREEGNEQFF. The DNA for the CDR3 is TGCAGTGCTAGGGAGGAGGGCAATGAGCAGTTCTTC.